These 24 T cell receptor beta chains were all obtained from the same sample, sequenced in a study of beta chain features in type 1 diabetes. The authors reverse transcribed all of the isolated RNA, so sequencing captured expressed TCRB transcripts. Profiled with immunoSEQ multiplex PCR; TCRdb holds only in-frame clones, not every one. The repertoire includes roughly 240,000 clones, about 70% of them detected once, and around 0.057% sits in the top ten. Sequencing was performed on naive CD4+ T cells from blood. The receptors were sampled from a man aged 25 to 40 in good health.

Details on this clone: Other DNA sequences from this sample encode an identical CDR3 as well. The CDR3, as DNA: TGTGCCTGGAGTAGAGGGGGCGAGCAGTACTTC. Encoded protein: CAWSRGGEQYF. V usage is TRBV30 and J usage is TRBJ2-7, with D possibly TRBD1 on 6 matching bases. V lost 2 bases to trimming and J lost 6 bases, with 8 bases between them. The germline CDR1 and CDR2 sequences are GTSNPN and SVGIG (reference sequence). There are 11 residues in the CDR3.

The genes are TRBV6-5 and TRBJ2-5; D is undetermined. There are 14 residues in the CDR3. Trimming removed 8 bases from V and 2 bases from J, with 15 bases in between. Germline V gene sequence: CDR1 MNHEY, CDR2 SVGAGI. The CDR3 spells CASVKITPQETQYF. CDR3 coding DNA: TGTGCCAGCGTCAAGATTACGCCTCAAGAGACCCAGTACTTC.

This chain connects TRBV25-1 to TRBJ1-1, with D unclear. The V gene lost 4 bases and the J gene lost 7 bases, with 10 bases spanning the gap. The CDR3 consists of 12 residues. Germline-derived CDR1 and CDR2 are MGHDK and SYGVNS. CDR3 bases: TGTGCCAGCAGTGTGAATAGTTTTGAAGCTTTCTTT. It specifies CASSVNSFEAFF.

J is TRBJ1-5 and V is TRBV19, with TRBD1 as a possible D gene (6 bases). The CDR3 is 14 residues long. Trimming cost V 5 bases and J 4 bases, with 12 bases left between them. CDR1 LNHDA and CDR2 SQIVND come from the germline V gene (reference sequence). The CDR3 nucleotides are TGTGCCAGTAGTTCTACAGGGTTGAATCAGCCCCAGCATTTT. It yields the protein CASSSTGLNQPQHF.

The chain carries TRBV5-4 and TRBJ2-2, with unresolved D. V lost 4 bases and J 3 bases, leaving 4 bases between the germline ends. CDR1 is SGHNT, CDR2 YYREEE, per germline (reference sequence). The CDR3 is 12 residues long. The CDR3 nucleotides are TGTGCCAGCAGCCGTTACACCGGGGAGCTGTTTTTT. Translating it yields CASSRYTGELFF.

This clone showed up just a few times. V is TRBV4-2 and J is TRBJ2-2, with a weak D call TRBD2 (6 bases). CDR3 length: 17 amino acids. Germline-derived CDR1 and CDR2 are LGHNA and YNFKEQ. Trimming stripped 0 bases from V and 0 bases from J, with 11 bases between. The DNA of the CDR3 is TGTGCCAGCAGCCAAGAATGGGACTCCGCGAACACCGGGGAGCTGTTTTTT. Its translation: CASSQEWDSANTGELFF.

This clone came up a few times. The chain has TRBV29-1 and TRBJ2-7; TRBD1 aligns across 9 bases. V trimming: 7 bases; J trimming: 11 bases; junction bases outside the gene matches: 9. CDR3 size: 11 residues. Germline-derived CDR1 and CDR2 are SQVTM and ANQGSEA. The CDR3 protein is CSASPGDREYF. CDR3 coding DNA: TGCAGCGCTTCCCCCGGGGACAGGGAGTACTTC.

V and J are TRBV6-5 and TRBJ2-1; D perhaps matches TRBD1 (6 bases). The germline V gene encodes CDR1 MNHEY and CDR2 SVGAGI. This CDR3 region has 15 residues. The ends were cut back, 2 bases at V and 7 bases at J, with 15 bases in the middle. In DNA form, the CDR3 reads TGTGCCAGCAGTTACGGGGGCAGGGCCAGGAATGAGCAGTTCTTC. Its protein product is CASSYGGRARNEQFF.

This clone was seen a handful of times. The rearrangement links TRBV30 to TRBJ1-5; D call uncertain. The CDR3 runs to 13 residues. V lost 2 bases, J lost 4 bases, and 9 bases lay in between. Germline loops: CDR1 GTSNPN, CDR2 SVGIG (reference sequence). CDR3 protein: CAWSSTFNQPQHF. As DNA, the CDR3 is TGTGCCTGGAGTAGTACGTTTAATCAGCCCCAGCATTTT. The full variable domain, in which reference TRBV30 and TRBJ1-5 provide the parts outside the CDR3, is SQTIHQWPATLVQPVGSPLSLECTVEGTSNPNLYWYRQAAGRGLQLLFYSVGIGQISSEVPQNLSASRPQDRQFILSSKKLLLSDSGFYLCAWSSTFNQPQHFGDGTRLSIL.

CDR3 DNA sequence: TGTGCCAGCAGCCCAGCGGGAGTCCAAGAGACCCAGTACTTC. As protein: CASSPAGVQETQYF. The chain has TRBV7-6 and TRBJ2-5; the match to TRBD2 covers 8 bases. Germline CDR1 reads SGHVS; CDR2 reads FNYEAQ. The CDR3 is 14 residues long. J gave up 1 base and V 5 bases, and 3 bases lay outside the gene matches. Full variable domain (remainder filled in from reference TRBV7-6 and TRBJ2-5): GAGVSQSPRYKVTKRGQDVALRCDPISGHVSLYWYRQALGQGPEFLTYFNYEAQQDKSGLPNDRFSAERPEGSISTLTIQRTEQRDSAMYRCASSPAGVQETQYFGPGTRLLVL.

About this clone: This CDR3 is also generated by other DNA sequences in the sample. CDR3 loop: CAWSEGYEQYF. In DNA form, the CDR3 reads TGTGCCTGGAGTGAAGGCTACGAGCAGTACTTC. This chain connects TRBV30 to TRBJ2-7; D remains unclear. CDR3 length: 11 residues. Deletions cut 1 base from V and 3 bases from J, with 4 bases between. Germline CDR1 and CDR2: GTSNPN and SVGIG (reference sequence).

This chain uses TRBV30 with TRBJ1-2, with unresolved D. This CDR3 region has 12 residues. Germline assignment: CDR1 GTSNPN and CDR2 SVGIG (reference sequence). The V gene lost 2 bases and the J gene lost 6 bases, with 10 bases spanning the gap. CDR3 nucleotide sequence: TGTGCCTGGAGTCTCAGGCAGGATGGCTACACCTTC. This codes for CAWSLRQDGYTF.

A few counts support this clone. The gene calls are TRBV10-3 and TRBJ2-4; 8 bases are a match to TRBD1. This CDR3 spans 14 amino acids. Trimming took 2 bases from V and 4 from J; bases not matched to a gene: 1. Germline CDR1 reads ENHRY; CDR2 reads SYGVKD. CDR3 loop: CAISEGQGKNIQYF. CDR3 bases: TGTGCCATCAGTGAGGGACAGGGTAAAAACATTCAGTACTTC.

This sequence joins TRBV2 and TRBJ2-3; D call uncertain. Looked up from germline, CDR1 is SNHLY and CDR2 is FYNNEI. This CDR3 is 16 amino acids long. Deletions cut 4 bases from V and 4 bases from J, with 18 bases between. For the CDR3, the DNA is TGTGCCAGCAGTGGAGAATCGAGTGGTGGGCCAGATACGCAGTATTTT. Translating it yields CASSGESSGGPDTQYF. Together with reference TRBV2 and TRBJ2-3, the CDR3 gives the full variable domain: EPEVTQTPSHQVTQMGQEVILRCVPISNHLYFYWYRQILGQKVEFLVSFYNNEISEKSEIFDDQFSVERPDGSNFTLKIRSTKLEDSAMYFCASSGESSGGPDTQYFGPGTRLTVL.

This clone has a handful of counts. In nucleotides, the CDR3 is TGCAGCGTTGAAGCGGTAGCGGAGACCCAGTACTTC. Its translation is CSVEAVAETQYF. V and J are TRBV29-1 and TRBJ2-5, with D maybe TRBD2 (5 bases). The CDR3 covers 12 residues. Germline CDR1 SQVTM, CDR2 ANQGSEA. The V end lost 1 base, the J end lost 5 bases, and 8 bases lay between the germline ends.

This clone has only a few counts. This chain connects TRBV6-5 to TRBJ2-3, with unresolved D. The CDR3 length is 12 residues. Germline values: CDR1 MNHEY, CDR2 SVGAGI. V lost 5 bases and J lost 4, with 7 bases in between. The CDR3 region has the DNA TGTGCCAGCAGTGACGGCGCAGATACGCAGTATTTT. Translating gives CASSDGADTQYF.

The rearrangement links TRBV13 to TRBJ2-1; D is perhaps TRBD2 (6 bases). The CDR3 runs to 17 residues. Germline values: CDR1 PRHDT, CDR2 FYEKMQ (reference sequence). V gave up 4 bases and J gave up 4 bases, with 20 bases separating them. The CDR3 protein is CASSSPGAVGEYNEQFF. The CDR3 nucleotides read TGTGCCAGCAGCTCTCCGGGAGCGGTGGGGGAATACAATGAGCAGTTCTTC.

This chain joins TRBV5-1 and TRBJ2-1; 10 bases align to TRBD2. This CDR3 is built from 15 residues. J gave up 4 bases and V 0 bases, and 1 base lay outside the gene matches. Germline assignment: CDR1 SGHRS and CDR2 YFSETQ. CDR3 in DNA: TGCGCCAGCAGCTTGGGGACTAGCGGATACAATGAGCAGTTCTTC. As protein: CASSLGTSGYNEQFF.

V and J are TRBV5-6 and TRBJ2-1; D is ambiguous. The CDR3 sequence is 11 residues long. V was shortened by 1 base and J by 14 bases, with 10 bases between the two germline ends. Germline-derived CDR1 and CDR2 are SGHDT and YYEEEE. CDR3 protein: CASSLLSSEFF. The CDR3 DNA follows: TGTGCCAGCAGCTTGCTCTCTTCGGAGTTCTTC.

This clone came up a few times. The chain is built from TRBV5-6 and TRBJ2-3; 7 bases agree with TRBD2. Per germline, CDR1 SGHDT and CDR2 YYEEEE. The V and J ends lost 3 bases and 5 bases, in that order; junction bases with no gene match: 12. CDR3 size: 16 residues. CDR3 in amino acids: CASSSGRWEGEDTQYF. For the CDR3, the DNA is TGTGCCAGCAGCTCTGGAAGGTGGGAGGGCGAAGATACGCAGTATTTT.

This clone was detected only once. The chain recombines TRBV2 with TRBJ1-6, with D possibly TRBD1 on 6 matching bases. This CDR3 spans 13 amino acids. Germline V gives CDR1 SNHLY, CDR2 FYNNEI. Trimming pared 6 bases from V and 10 bases from J, leaving 13 bases between. CDR3 coding DNA: TGTGCCAGCAGCGACAGGAGCCGGTCACCCCTCCACTTT. This sequence encodes CASSDRSRSPLHF.

This clone showed up just once. The rearrangement uses TRBV2 and TRBJ2-5; D not certain. CDR1 is SNHLY, CDR2 FYNNEI, per germline. The V end was cut by 3 bases, the J end by 5 bases, with 10 bases between. The CDR3 totals 13 residues. The CDR3 here is CASSELVRETQYF. The CDR3 DNA is TGTGCCAGCAGTGAGCTTGTGCGGGAGACCCAGTACTTC.

The J gene is TRBJ2-1, the V gene TRBV30, with D hard to call. The CDR3 contains 15 residues. Germline loops: CDR1 GTSNPN, CDR2 SVGIG (reference sequence). V was pared by 0 bases and J by 2 bases, with 11 bases between. The CDR3 loop reads CAWSVAAVPYNEQFF. The CDR3 coding sequence is TGTGCCTGGAGTGTAGCCGCGGTCCCCTACAATGAGCAGTTCTTC.

The V gene is TRBV30, the J gene TRBJ1-5, with TRBD1 as a possible D gene (5 bases). The CDR3 is made up of 15 amino acids. V dropped 3 bases and J dropped 0 bases, with 12 bases sitting between them. Germline V lookup: CDR1 GTSNPN, CDR2 SVGIG (reference sequence). The CDR3 here is CAWSSQGISNQPQHF. CDR3 in DNA: TGTGCCTGGAGCTCCCAGGGCATTAGCAATCAGCCCCAGCATTTT.